The 30 T cell receptor beta chains below all came from one sample that was sequenced in a study of cytomegalovirus exposure and HLA in healthy donors. Primers for the PCR totalled 60 Vbeta and 13 Jbeta. Clones were read by immunoSEQ multiplex PCR, and TCRdb kept only the in-frame ones, dropping some. The table shows roughly 150,000 clones, with more than 65% occurring only once. The source material was PBMCs. The receptors derive from a man aged 30 to 39 in good health and CMV-seropositive.

The chain carries TRBV6-6 and TRBJ2-1; TRBD2 matches at 11 bases. V shed 10 bases, J shed 9 bases, and the junction held 14 bases outside the gene matches. Germline V gene lookup returns CDR1 MNHNY and CDR2 SVGAGI (reference sequence). The CDR3 has 15 amino acids. This CDR3 is CATLRGGLAGGEQFF. The CDR3 nucleotides are TGTGCCACTCTCCGGGGTGGGCTAGCGGGAGGTGAGCAGTTCTTC.

The V and J genes are TRBV5-1 and TRBJ2-3, with 8 bases matching TRBD1. Trimming removed 1 base from V and 5 bases from J; junction bases left unmatched: 6. CDR3 size: 15 residues. Germline loops: CDR1 SGHRS, CDR2 YFSETQ. The CDR3 loop reads CASSLFQGAEDTQYF. The DNA for the CDR3 is TGCGCCAGCAGCTTGTTTCAGGGGGCTGAAGATACGCAGTATTTT.

This sequence joins TRBV7-9 and TRBJ2-1; TRBD2 matches at 8 bases. The length of the CDR3 is 17 residues. Germline values: CDR1 SEHNR, CDR2 FQNEAQ (reference sequence). J lost 6 bases, V lost 2 bases, and 12 bases had no gene match. The CDR3 reads CASSLIKSAGAVNEQFF. The CDR3 DNA is TGTGCCAGCAGCTTAATTAAATCAGCGGGAGCCGTCAATGAGCAGTTCTTC.

The rearrangement links TRBV10-3 to TRBJ1-1, with D perhaps TRBD1 (5 bases). The CDR3 consists of 14 residues. In germline, CDR1 is ENHRY, CDR2 SYGVKD. V lost 10 bases and J lost 2, with 17 bases in between. CDR3 bases: TGTGCCACCGCCGCGGGGGGGGAAAACACTGAAGCTTTCTTT. Translating it yields CATAAGGENTEAFF.

The V gene is TRBV10-2, the J gene TRBJ2-2; D not resolved. Germline V gene lookup returns CDR1 WSHSY and CDR2 SAAADI. V was trimmed by 8 bases and J by 7 bases, leaving 8 bases between them. The CDR3 totals 11 residues. The CDR3 region has the DNA TGCGCCAGCCAGGATTTCGGGGAGCTGTTTTTT. Translating it yields CASQDFGELFF.

The chain recombines TRBV7-9 with TRBJ2-7; 8 nucleotides match TRBD2. This CDR3 region has 14 residues. J gave up 5 bases and V 4 bases, and 7 bases lay outside the gene matches. Per germline, CDR1 SEHNR and CDR2 FQNEAQ (reference sequence). This CDR3 reads CASSYQRETNEQYF. In DNA, the CDR3 is TGTGCCAGCAGCTACCAGCGGGAGACCAACGAGCAGTACTTC.

This chain uses TRBV30 with TRBJ1-2, with TRBD1 identical over 9 bases. Germline V gene sequence: CDR1 GTSNPN, CDR2 SVGIG (reference sequence). J was trimmed by 0 bases and V by 0 bases; bases with no gene match: 5. There are 16 residues in the CDR3. The CDR3 DNA follows: TGTGCCTGGAGTGTTGGGTGGACAGGGGCTAACTATGGCTACACCTTC. It specifies CAWSVGWTGANYGYTF.

V and J are TRBV7-8 and TRBJ2-7; D call uncertain. The CDR3 covers 13 residues. V was cut by 1 base and J by 1 base, with 5 bases left in between. The germline CDR1 and CDR2 sequences are SGHVS and FQNEAQ. This CDR3 reads CASSLGHSYEQYF. CDR3 DNA: TGTGCCAGCAGCTTAGGGCATTCCTACGAGCAGTACTTC.

There are a few counts of this clone. The chain recombines TRBV4-1 with TRBJ2-3, with unresolved D. Germline V gene lookup returns CDR1 MGHRA and CDR2 YSYEKL. Trimming left V 1 base short and J 3 bases short, with 14 bases between. The CDR3 covers 16 residues. Here the CDR3 DNA reads TGCGCCAGCAGCCAAGCCCACAGTAGACCAACAGATACGCAGTATTTT. It codes for CASSQAHSRPTDTQYF.

V is TRBV30 and J is TRBJ2-1; D remains ambiguous. V was shortened by 0 bases and J by 8 bases, with 8 bases between the two germline ends. This CDR3 comprises 12 residues. Germline V gives CDR1 GTSNPN, CDR2 SVGIG (reference sequence). CDR3 sequence: CAWSVLSDEQFF. The CDR3 DNA sequence: TGTGCCTGGAGTGTACTCAGCGATGAGCAGTTCTTC.

The chain is built from TRBV12-5 and TRBJ2-3, with 12 bases fitting TRBD2. Trimming cost V 0 bases and J 4 bases; bases outside gene matches: 5. The V gene's germline CDR1 is LGHNT and CDR2 FRNRAP. The CDR3 loop spans 17 amino acids. The CDR3 sequence is CASGLVRSSGGADTQYF. The DNA of the CDR3 is TGTGCTAGTGGTTTGGTACGGTCTAGCGGGGGGGCAGATACGCAGTATTTT.

This clone was seen once. This chain links TRBV28 with TRBJ2-7, with a possible D match to TRBD2 (7 bases). V lost 7 bases and J lost 5, with 15 bases in between. Germline lookup yields CDR1 MDHEN and CDR2 SYDVKM. The CDR3 has 13 residues. The CDR3 loop is CASKPGGGHEQYF. Written as DNA, the CDR3 is TGTGCCAGCAAACCAGGCGGGGGCCACGAGCAGTACTTC.

This chain links TRBV5-6 with TRBJ2-7; 9 nucleotides agree with TRBD2. Germline V gene data show CDR1 as SGHDT and CDR2 as YYEEEE. The CDR3 spans 19 residues. V lost 3 bases to trimming and J lost 3 bases; unmatched junction nucleotides: 19. The CDR3, as DNA: TGTGCCAGCAGCTACCTCGTGGCGGGAGGGTTCCTAAACATCTACGAGCAGTACTTC. This sequence encodes CASSYLVAGGFLNIYEQYF. Variable domain in full (rest from reference TRBV5-6 and TRBJ2-7): DAGVTQSPTHLIKTRGQQVTLRCSPKSGHDTVSWYQQALGQGPQFIFQYYEEEERQRGNFPDRFSGHQFPNYSSELNVNALLLGDSALYLCASSYLVAGGFLNIYEQYFGPGTRLTVT.

The V call is TRBV11-3, the J call TRBJ2-3, with TRBD1 as a possible D gene (5 bases). Germline CDR1 SGHNT, CDR2 YENEEA. This CDR3 contains 12 residues. V lost 5 bases and J lost 4, with 7 bases in between. CDR3 loop: CASSPGSDTQYF. The CDR3 DNA follows: TGTGCCAGCAGCCCAGGGTCAGATACGCAGTATTTT.

The rearrangement links TRBV28 to TRBJ2-7, with 7 nucleotides matching TRBD1. CDR1 is MDHEN and CDR2 is SYDVKM in the germline V gene. The CDR3 consists of 13 residues. With V trimmed by 5 bases and J by 3 bases, 4 bases remained unmatched. The CDR3 sequence: CASSTGTDYEQYF. The CDR3 bases are TGTGCCAGCAGTACCGGGACAGACTACGAGCAGTACTTC.

V gene TRBV9 combines with J gene TRBJ1-4; 9 positions match TRBD1. The junction had 8 bases not matched to a gene; V was cut back by 3 bases and J by 8 bases. Germline V gene lookup returns CDR1 SGDLS and CDR2 YYNGEE. The CDR3 has 15 amino acids. CDR3 sequence: CASSGTGTGKEKLFF. The CDR3 DNA is TGTGCCAGCAGCGGTACCGGGACAGGGAAGGAAAAACTGTTTTTT.

This chain connects TRBV5-1 to TRBJ1-1; D gene ambiguous. CDR1 is SGHRS, CDR2 YFSETQ, per germline. The V end was cut by 0 bases, the J end by 0 bases, with 9 bases between. CDR3 length equals 15 residues. Here the CDR3 reads CASSLAVALNTEAFF. CDR3 sequence (DNA): TGCGCCAGCAGCTTGGCCGTAGCGCTGAACACTGAAGCTTTCTTT. The full variable domain, with the rest looked up from reference TRBV5-1 and TRBJ1-1, is KAGVTQTPRYLIKTRGQQVTLSCSPISGHRSVSWYQQTPGQGLQFLFEYFSETQRNKGNFPGRFSGRQFSNSRSEMNVSTLELGDSALYLCASSLAVALNTEAFFGQGTRLTVV.

The V and J genes are TRBV18 and TRBJ2-1; 10 nucleotides line up with TRBD1. The CDR3 is made up of 15 amino acids. Germline loops: CDR1 KGHSH, CDR2 LQKENI. V lost 6 bases, J lost 6 bases, and 8 bases stayed unmatched. The CDR3 DNA is TGTGCCAGCTCTCGCGGGACAGGGGCGCGCAATGAGCAGTTCTTC. It codes for CASSRGTGARNEQFF.

J is TRBJ2-7 and V is TRBV7-8; tentative D call: TRBD1 (5 bases). Looked up from germline, CDR1 is SGHVS and CDR2 is FQNEAQ. The CDR3 contains 12 residues. V was clipped by 8 bases and J by 6 bases, with 14 bases between them. CDR3 DNA: TGTGCCAGCCTTACAAAAAGGGGCGAGCAGTACTTC. This gives the protein CASLTKRGEQYF.

The chain joins TRBV6-6 to TRBJ1-1, with D possibly TRBD1 on 6 matching bases. Trimming stripped 7 bases from V and 5 bases from J, with 17 bases between. CDR1 and CDR2 (germline): MNHNY, SVGAGI (reference sequence). The CDR3 consists of 14 residues. The CDR3 loop is CASTPLGGTTEAFF. The CDR3 DNA reads TGTGCCAGCACCCCCCTAGGGGGAACGACTGAAGCTTTCTTT.

The DNA for the CDR3 is TGTGCCAGTACTTTCGGGACAGGGGGTTCATGGGCTGAAGCTTTCTTT. It translates to CASTFGTGGSWAEAFF. V usage is TRBV19 and J usage is TRBJ1-1; 11 bases line up with TRBD1. CDR1 and CDR2 (germline): LNHDA, SQIVND (reference sequence). The J segment lost 6 bases and the V segment lost 7 bases, leaving 13 bases of the junction unmatched. This CDR3 is 16 amino acids long.

V and J are TRBV5-8 and TRBJ1-5; D unclear. The CDR3 covers 16 residues. In germline, CDR1 is SGHTS, CDR2 YDEGEE. V lost 0 bases and J lost 3, with 13 bases in between. In DNA form, the CDR3 reads TGTGCCAGCAGCTTGGTAGAGGGTTCCCCCAATCAGCCCCAGCATTTT. This codes for CASSLVEGSPNQPQHF.

The chain uses TRBV6-1 and TRBJ2-4; 8 bases match TRBD1. The V and J ends lost 2 bases and 0 bases, in that order; junction bases with no gene match: 3. CDR3 length: 16 amino acids. CDR1 is MNHNS, CDR2 SASEGT, per germline. Here the CDR3 DNA reads TGTGCCAGCAGTGAAAGACAGGGGTCAGCCAAAAACATTCAGTACTTC. Residues: CASSERQGSAKNIQYF.

The V gene is TRBV2, the J gene TRBJ2-7; D gene uncertain. CDR1 and CDR2 from the germline V gene are SNHLY and FYNNEI. V was clipped by 8 bases and J by 0 bases, with 17 bases between them. This CDR3 comprises 15 residues. The CDR3 nucleotides read TGTGCCAGCCGCTACCAACCCGCAAGCTCCTACGAGCAGTACTTC. Residues: CASRYQPASSYEQYF.

V and J are TRBV18 and TRBJ2-5; tentatively, D is TRBD2 (5 bases). CDR1 and CDR2 (germline): KGHSH, LQKENI. The CDR3 has 13 residues. Trimming pared 4 bases from V and 2 bases from J, leaving 8 bases between. The chain's CDR3 is CASSLGLQETQYF. CDR3 DNA sequence: TGTGCCAGCTCACTCGGACTGCAAGAGACCCAGTACTTC. Full variable domain (remainder filled in from reference TRBV18 and TRBJ2-5): NAGVMQNPRHLVRRRGQEARLRCSPMKGHSHVYWYRQLPEEGLKFMVYLQKENIIDESGMPKERFSAEFPKEGPSILRIQQVVRGDSAAYFCASSLGLQETQYFGPGTRLLVL.

This clone was detected once. The chain joins TRBV27 to TRBJ1-5; 7 nucleotides agree with TRBD1. Per the germline V gene, CDR1 is MNHEY and CDR2 is SMNVEV (reference sequence). CDR3 length: 15 amino acids. V dropped 5 bases and J dropped 0; count of bases not matched to a gene: 4. In DNA form, the CDR3 reads TGTGCCAGCAGTCCCTGGGACAGTAGCAATCAGCCCCAGCATTTT. This sequence encodes CASSPWDSSNQPQHF.

This clone occurred once. The chain employs TRBV9 and TRBJ2-7; 11 bases align to TRBD1. Per the germline V gene, CDR1 is SGDLS and CDR2 is YYNGEE. V was clipped by 3 bases and J by 4 bases; unmatched bases: 3. The CDR3 contains 14 residues. The CDR3 nucleotides read TGTGCCAGCAGCGCCGGGACAGGGGGATACGAGCAGTACTTC. This encodes CASSAGTGGYEQYF.

This clone was recorded only once. The identical CDR3 is also encoded by other nucleotide sequences in the sample. The genes are TRBV5-8 and TRBJ1-5; 7 bases agree with TRBD1. Germline CDR1 reads SGHTS; CDR2 reads YDEGEE. The CDR3 is 15 amino acids. V gave up 4 bases and J gave up 6 bases; unmatched junction bases: 10. The CDR3 DNA reads TGTGCCAGCAGCCCAACTTTGACAGGGCGTCAGCCCCAGCATTTT. This sequence encodes CASSPTLTGRQPQHF.

The V and J genes are TRBV5-1 and TRBJ2-3; D is possibly TRBD2 (5 bases). Germline V lookup: CDR1 SGHRS, CDR2 YFSETQ. The CDR3 is made up of 16 amino acids. Deletions cut 2 bases from V and 0 bases from J, with 13 bases between. CDR3 loop: CASSFWEAASTDTQYF. In nucleotides, the CDR3 is TGCGCCAGCAGCTTCTGGGAAGCGGCAAGCACAGATACGCAGTATTTT.

The V gene is TRBV19, the J gene TRBJ2-5; 7 positions match TRBD1. Germline CDR1 LNHDA, CDR2 SQIVND (reference sequence). The CDR3 length is 11 residues. Trimming removed 8 bases from V and 7 bases from J; junction bases left unmatched: 4. The CDR3 here is CASGTVGTQYF. In nucleotides, the CDR3 is TGTGCCAGTGGGACAGTCGGGACCCAGTACTTC.